This T cell receptor (beta chain) was profiled in a study of identical twins. Template switching added a universal primer site; cDNA carried unique molecular identifiers. TCRdb passed the 5' RACE reads through MiXCR, listing each CDR3 protein once. The repertoire has approximately 350,000 distinct CDR3 sequences, about 12% of them found once; the top ten carry 7.2%. This clonotype was observed a few times. These sequences were also reported in another study, on yellow fever vaccine responses in identical twins.

The TCR originated in a woman between 18 and 29 years old in good health. What was sequenced was CD8+ T cells sorted from blood.

The CDR3 protein is CASSQGRDRVSYEQYF. CDR3 coding DNA: TGTGCCAGCAGCCAAGGACGGGACCGCGTCTCCTACGAGCAGTACTTC. The V and J genes are TRBV14 and TRBJ2-7; D tentatively fits TRBD1 or TRBD2 (5 bases each). CDR1 is SGHDN and CDR2 is FVKESK in the germline V gene. CDR3 length: 16 residues. The V gene lost 1 base and the J gene lost 0 bases, with 13 bases spanning the gap.